The 20 T cell receptor beta chains reported below all come from one sample, sequenced in a study of CD8+ T cells in alopecia areata. RNA, once extracted, was reverse transcribed into cDNA for use as the sequencing template. Here immunoSEQ multiplex PCR was the method, and the copy in TCRdb shows in-frame clones only, minus some. The sample lists some 82,000 clones, just over 50% occurring once. The sequencing input was NKG2D-high CD8+ T cells sorted from blood. These receptors were collected from a human donor with alopecia areata.

Only a few counts were recorded for this clone. The V call is TRBV2, the J call TRBJ2-5; 12 nucleotides agree with TRBD2. This CDR3 contains 16 residues. With 7 bases clipped from V and 4 bases from J, the junction kept 10 bases outside the gene matches. The germline CDR1 and CDR2 sequences are SNHLY and FYNNEI. In DNA, the CDR3 is TGTGCCAGCACTTTGACTAGCGGGGGCCGCGTAGAGACCCAGTACTTC. Encoded protein: CASTLTSGGRVETQYF.

V and J are TRBV18 and TRBJ2-6; TRBD2 might be the D (6 bases). The germline V gene has CDR1 KGHSH and CDR2 LQKENI. This CDR3 comprises 17 residues. Trimming removed 0 bases at V and 3 bases at J, with 12 bases between. CDR3 DNA sequence: TGTGCCAGCTCACCACCTTATGCGGGGCTTGGGGCCAACGTCCTGACTTTC. Translation: CASSPPYAGLGANVLTF.

This clone was recorded a few times. The CDR3 bases are TGCAGCGTTGAAGATCGGACAGGGAGGTCCTACGAGCAGTACTTC. Its translation is CSVEDRTGRSYEQYF. This chain links TRBV29-1 with TRBJ2-7; TRBD1 agrees at 8 bases. The CDR3 sequence is 15 residues long. Trimming cost V 0 bases and J 1 base; bases outside gene matches: 5. Per germline, CDR1 SQVTM and CDR2 ANQGSEA.

The V and J genes are TRBV20-1 and TRBJ2-1; D remains unclear. This CDR3 region has 10 residues. Trimming cost V 6 bases and J 7 bases, with 7 bases left between them. CDR1 is DFQATT and CDR2 is SNEGSKA in the germline V gene (reference sequence). DNA of the CDR3: TGCAGTGCGAACGCAAATGAGCAGTTCTTC. Protein: CSANANEQFF.

The chain recombines TRBV29-1 with TRBJ2-1; possibly TRBD1 for D (5 bases). Germline CDR1 SQVTM, CDR2 ANQGSEA. The ends were cut back, 4 bases at V and 5 bases at J, with 12 bases in the middle. This CDR3 region has 13 residues. The CDR3: CSVVTVAHNEQFF. The CDR3 DNA sequence: TGCAGCGTTGTGACAGTGGCCCACAATGAGCAGTTCTTC.

The V and J genes are TRBV11-2 and TRBJ2-7; D unclear. CDR1 and CDR2 (germline): SGHAT, FQNNGV. Between the trimmed V and J ends, which lost 1 base and 4 bases, there was a span of 14 bases. The CDR3 length is 15 residues. The CDR3 loop is CASSLVSVTGYEQYF. In DNA form, the CDR3 reads TGTGCCAGCAGCTTAGTATCCGTCACTGGGTACGAGCAGTACTTC.

The rearrangement joins TRBV29-1 to TRBJ1-1; no definite D call. There are 12 residues in the CDR3. Trimming took 3 bases from V and 0 from J, leaving 5 bases between them. In germline, CDR1 is SQVTM, CDR2 ANQGSEA. The CDR3: CSVDTMNTEAFF. Here the CDR3 DNA reads TGCAGCGTTGATACCATGAACACTGAAGCTTTCTTT.

This chain connects TRBV28 to TRBJ2-6, with 10 bases fitting TRBD1. Germline CDR1 MDHEN, CDR2 SYDVKM. The CDR3 spans 18 residues. Trimming cost V 5 bases and J 2 bases; bases outside gene matches: 9. The CDR3 nucleotides are TGTGCCAGCAGTGTAAGGGACAGGGGATGGACTGGGGCCAACGTCCTGACTTTC. It translates to CASSVRDRGWTGANVLTF. The full variable domain, its missing parts supplied by reference TRBV28 and TRBJ2-6, is DVKVTQSSRYLVKRTGEKVFLECVQDMDHENMFWYRQDPGLGLRLIYFSYDVKMKEKGDIPEGYSVSREKKERFSLILESASTNQTSMYLCASSVRDRGWTGANVLTFGAGSRLTVL.

The chain carries TRBV5-1 and TRBJ2-2; no reliable D call. Trimming took 7 bases from V and 0 from J, leaving 25 bases between them. This CDR3 contains 19 residues. Germline CDR1 and CDR2: SGHRS and YFSETQ. CDR3 coding DNA: TGCGCCAGCCGATCCGCCGTCGCAAGTCCCCGCTCGAACACCGGGGAGCTGTTTTTT. Its translation is CASRSAVASPRSNTGELFF.

The chain links TRBV4-2 to TRBJ1-1, with TRBD1 matching over 7 bases. The germline gives CDR1 LGHNA, CDR2 YNFKEQ. The CDR3 is 15 amino acids. Trimming removed 4 bases from V and 5 bases from J; junction bases left unmatched: 10. In DNA, the CDR3 is TGTGCCAGCAGCCTCGGACAGGAGTCGGGTACTGAAGCTTTCTTT. Protein sequence: CASSLGQESGTEAFF.

The rearrangement links TRBV5-6 to TRBJ2-1; no firm D call. V lost 3 bases and J 2 bases, leaving 15 bases between the germline ends. This CDR3 is built from 16 residues. CDR1 and CDR2 (germline): SGHDT, YYEEEE. The CDR3: CASSWWSSSTYNEQFF. As DNA, the CDR3 is TGTGCCAGCAGCTGGTGGTCCTCCAGCACCTACAATGAGCAGTTCTTC.

The V call is TRBV11-2, the J call TRBJ2-2; D is tentatively TRBD1 or TRBD2 (5 bases each). Looked up from germline, CDR1 is SGHAT and CDR2 is FQNNGV. Trimming pared 0 bases from V and 7 bases from J, leaving 15 bases between. The CDR3 length is 16 residues. The CDR3 region has the DNA TGTGCCAGCAGCTTAGAAGTATGGGGGACCGGCGGGGAGCTGTTTTTT. This encodes CASSLEVWGTGGELFF.

This chain links TRBV4-3 with TRBJ1-6; possible D gene TRBD1, 5 bases. Germline loops: CDR1 LGHNA, CDR2 YSLEER. Trimming shortened V by 6 bases and J by 7 bases, and 10 bases separated the two germline ends. The CDR3 is 13 amino acids. The CDR3 DNA reads as TGCGCCAGCAGTGACAGAGAGAATTCACCCCTCCACTTT. It yields the protein CASSDRENSPLHF.

The rearrangement joins TRBV29-1 to TRBJ2-7; D might be TRBD2 (5 bases). Trimming took off 1 base at V and 3 bases at J, with 16 bases between the two ends. Germline assignment: CDR1 SQVTM and CDR2 ANQGSEA. This CDR3 contains 15 residues. The CDR3 protein is CSVEGLNGVIYEQYF. The CDR3 bases are TGCAGCGTTGAAGGTCTTAACGGGGTGATCTACGAGCAGTACTTC.

The chain uses TRBV9 and TRBJ2-1, with D maybe TRBD2 (5 bases). This CDR3 is 16 amino acids long. Trimming pared 4 bases from V and 3 bases from J, leaving 17 bases between. Germline values: CDR1 SGDLS, CDR2 YYNGEE. CDR3 DNA sequence: TGTGCCAGCAGCCCCCGCGGAGAGAGGGACTACAATGAGCAGTTCTTC. Protein: CASSPRGERDYNEQFF.

The J gene is TRBJ2-7, the V gene TRBV27; TRBD2 agrees at 12 bases. The germline CDR1 and CDR2 sequences are MNHEY and SMNVEV (reference sequence). The V segment lost 8 bases and the J segment 1 base; nucleotides outside the gene matches: 0. The CDR3 loop spans 13 amino acids. The CDR3 DNA reads TGTGCCAGCGGACTAGCGGGATCCTACGAGCAGTACTTC. The encoded protein is CASGLAGSYEQYF.

This sequence joins TRBV5-1 and TRBJ2-7; D gene uncertain. CDR1 and CDR2 from the germline V gene are SGHRS and YFSETQ. The V end lost 2 bases, the J end lost 1 base, and 7 bases lay between the germline ends. The CDR3 extends over 13 amino acids. The CDR3 sequence is CASSFDESYEQYF. The CDR3 DNA reads TGCGCCAGCAGCTTCGACGAGTCCTACGAGCAGTACTTC. The entire variable domain, with the rest obtained from reference TRBV5-1 and TRBJ2-7, is as follows: KAGVTQTPRYLIKTRGQQVTLSCSPISGHRSVSWYQQTPGQGLQFLFEYFSETQRNKGNFPGRFSGRQFSNSRSEMNVSTLELGDSALYLCASSFDESYEQYFGPGTRLTVT.

This clone was recorded only once. V is TRBV5-1 and J is TRBJ2-5, with D unresolved. The CDR3 length is 15 residues. Germline V CDR1 and CDR2: SGHRS, YFSETQ. V was shortened by 0 bases and J by 5 bases, with 14 bases between the two germline ends. The CDR3 loop is CASSLDDTLEETQYF. DNA of the CDR3: TGCGCCAGCAGCTTGGATGACACCTTGGAGGAGACCCAGTACTTC.

The chain is built from TRBV6-6 and TRBJ1-2; possible D gene TRBD1, 6 bases. The CDR3 runs 14 residues. Per germline, CDR1 MNHNY and CDR2 SVGAGI (reference sequence). The ends were cut back, 6 bases at V and 0 bases at J, with 11 bases in the middle. CDR3 loop: CASSLTGSNYGYTF. In nucleotides, the CDR3 is TGTGCCAGCAGCCTTACAGGGTCTAACTATGGCTACACCTTC.

The V call is TRBV27, the J call TRBJ2-2; weak D call: TRBD2 (5 bases). V shed 6 bases and J shed 6 bases, with 14 bases lying between them. CDR3 length: 14 residues. Germline lookup yields CDR1 MNHEY and CDR2 SMNVEV (reference sequence). CDR3 nucleotide sequence: TGTGCCAGCAGCCCGCCAACTAGTGCCGGGGAGCTGTTTTTT. Its protein is CASSPPTSAGELFF.